This T cell receptor beta chain was sequenced in a study of T cell clonotyping in hematopoietic cell transplantation. The germline CDR1 and CDR2 sequences are SGHDT and YYEEEE. This CDR3 is built from 15 residues. V lost 1 base and J lost 3; bases outside the gene matches: 4. Points on this clone: The antigen remains undetermined.

Only in-frame clones appear in the TCRdb table, and some are missing; sequencing was by immunoSEQ multiplex PCR. The sample has just under 20,000 clones; 65% to 85% are singletons. General study points: Without cell sorting, CD4 versus CD8 contributions remain unresolved.

The sequencing input was peripheral blood mononuclear cells. The rearrangement links TRBV5-6 to TRBJ2-7; TRBD2 agrees at 10 bases. This TCR was recovered from a man aged 55 to 70 in good health. Some clones in this sample may be carry-over from other donors' samples. The CDR3 nucleotides are TGTGCCAGCAGCTTGATAGCGGGAGGCGGCTACGAGCAGTACTTC. This sequence encodes CASSLIAGGGYEQYF.